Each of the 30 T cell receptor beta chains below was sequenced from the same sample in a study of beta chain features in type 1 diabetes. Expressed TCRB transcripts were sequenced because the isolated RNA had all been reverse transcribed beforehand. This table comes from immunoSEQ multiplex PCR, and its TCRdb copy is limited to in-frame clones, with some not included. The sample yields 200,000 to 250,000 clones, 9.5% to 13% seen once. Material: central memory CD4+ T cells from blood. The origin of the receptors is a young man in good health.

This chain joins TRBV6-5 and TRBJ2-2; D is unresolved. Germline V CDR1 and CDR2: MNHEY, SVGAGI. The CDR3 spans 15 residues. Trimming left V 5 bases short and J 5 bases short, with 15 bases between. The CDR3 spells CASSPIVGWTGELFF. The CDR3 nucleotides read TGTGCCAGCAGTCCAATAGTAGGGTGGACCGGGGAGCTGTTTTTT.

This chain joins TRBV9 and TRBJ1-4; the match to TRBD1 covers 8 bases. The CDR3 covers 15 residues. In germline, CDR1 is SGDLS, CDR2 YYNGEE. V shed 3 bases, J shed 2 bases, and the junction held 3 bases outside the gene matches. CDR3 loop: CASSAHRGTNEKLFF. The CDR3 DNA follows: TGTGCCAGCAGCGCCCACAGGGGGACTAATGAAAAACTGTTTTTT.

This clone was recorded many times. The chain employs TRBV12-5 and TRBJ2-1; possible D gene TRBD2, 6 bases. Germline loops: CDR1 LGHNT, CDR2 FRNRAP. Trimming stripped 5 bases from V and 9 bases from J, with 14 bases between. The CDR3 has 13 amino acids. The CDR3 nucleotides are TGTGCTAGTGGTCAGACCCCGGGAGCTGAGCAGTTCTTC. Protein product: CASGQTPGAEQFF.

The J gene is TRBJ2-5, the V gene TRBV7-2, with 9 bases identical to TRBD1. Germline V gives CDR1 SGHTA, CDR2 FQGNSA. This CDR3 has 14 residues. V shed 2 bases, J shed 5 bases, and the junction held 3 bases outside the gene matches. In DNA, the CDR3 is TGTGCCAGCAGCTTAATCACAGGGGGCGAGACCCAGTACTTC. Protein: CASSLITGGETQYF.

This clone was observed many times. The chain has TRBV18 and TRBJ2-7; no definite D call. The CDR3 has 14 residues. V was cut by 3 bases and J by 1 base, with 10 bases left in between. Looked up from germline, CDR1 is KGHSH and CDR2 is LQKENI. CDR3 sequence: CASSPQESSYEQYF. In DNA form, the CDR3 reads TGTGCCAGCTCACCTCAGGAGTCATCCTACGAGCAGTACTTC.

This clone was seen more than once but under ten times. The CDR3 nucleotides read TGTGCCAGCAGCCCCCAGGGGGATCAGCCCCAGCATTTT. It codes for CASSPQGDQPQHF. The chain combines TRBV7-6 with TRBJ1-5, with 7 bases lining up with TRBD1. The CDR3 extends over 13 amino acids. Trimming at V came to 5 bases and at J to 5 bases, leaving 3 bases not matched to a gene. Germline CDR1 and CDR2: SGHVS and FNYEAQ.

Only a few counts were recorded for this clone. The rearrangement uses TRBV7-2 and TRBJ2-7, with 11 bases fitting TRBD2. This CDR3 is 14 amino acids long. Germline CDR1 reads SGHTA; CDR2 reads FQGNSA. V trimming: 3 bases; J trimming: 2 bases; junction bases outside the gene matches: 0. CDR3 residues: CASSFSGRAYEQYF. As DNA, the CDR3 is TGTGCCAGCAGCTTTAGCGGGAGGGCCTACGAGCAGTACTTC.

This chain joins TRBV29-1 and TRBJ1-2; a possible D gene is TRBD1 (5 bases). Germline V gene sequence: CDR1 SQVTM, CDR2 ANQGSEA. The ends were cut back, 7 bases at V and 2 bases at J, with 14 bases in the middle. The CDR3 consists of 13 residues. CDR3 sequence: CSARDGPNYGYTF. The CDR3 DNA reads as TGCAGCGCTCGGGACGGCCCGAACTATGGCTACACCTTC. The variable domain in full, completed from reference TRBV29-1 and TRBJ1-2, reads SAVISQKPSRDICQRGTSLTIQCQVDSQVTMMFWYRQQPGQSLTLIATANQGSEATYESGFVIDKFPISRPNLTFSTLTVSNMSPEDSSIYLCSARDGPNYGYTFGSGTRLTVV.

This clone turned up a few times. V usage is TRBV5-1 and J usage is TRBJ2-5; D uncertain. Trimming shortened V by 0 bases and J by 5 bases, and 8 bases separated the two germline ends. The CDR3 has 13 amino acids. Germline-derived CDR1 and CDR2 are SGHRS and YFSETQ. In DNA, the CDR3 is TGCGCCAGCAGCTTGGATATTCTCGAGACCCAGTACTTC. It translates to CASSLDILETQYF.

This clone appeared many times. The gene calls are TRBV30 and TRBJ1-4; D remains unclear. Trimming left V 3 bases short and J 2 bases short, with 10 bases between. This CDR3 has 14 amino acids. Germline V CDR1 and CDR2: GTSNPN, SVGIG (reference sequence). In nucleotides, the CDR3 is TGTGCCTGGAGGTCGCGACGGACTAATGAAAAACTGTTTTTT. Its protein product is CAWRSRRTNEKLFF.

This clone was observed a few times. This chain's CDR3 is CASSLAPGQGDNEQFF. CDR3 nucleotide sequence: TGTGCCAGCAGCTTGGCACCGGGACAGGGGGACAATGAGCAGTTCTTC. The chain is built from TRBV4-2 and TRBJ2-1; TRBD1 aligns across 11 bases. The V and J ends lost 5 bases and 5 bases, in that order; junction bases with no gene match: 8. The CDR3 sequence is 16 residues long. Per the germline V gene, CDR1 is LGHNA and CDR2 is YNFKEQ.

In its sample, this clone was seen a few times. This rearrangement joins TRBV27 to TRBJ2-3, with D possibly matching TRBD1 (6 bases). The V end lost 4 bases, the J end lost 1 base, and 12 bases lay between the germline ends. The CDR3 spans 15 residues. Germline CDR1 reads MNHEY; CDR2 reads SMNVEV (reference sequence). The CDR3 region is CASSSREGGTDTQYF. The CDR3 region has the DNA TGTGCCAGCAGTTCCCGTGAGGGGGGCACAGATACGCAGTATTTT.

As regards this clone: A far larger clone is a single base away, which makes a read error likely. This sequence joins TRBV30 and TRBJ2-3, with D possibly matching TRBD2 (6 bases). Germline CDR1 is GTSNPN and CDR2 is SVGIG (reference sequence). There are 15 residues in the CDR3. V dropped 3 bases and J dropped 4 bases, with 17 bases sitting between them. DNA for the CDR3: TGTGCCTGGAGGGTAAGGAGGGAACGTTCAGATACGCAGTATTTT. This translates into CAWRVRRERSDTQYF. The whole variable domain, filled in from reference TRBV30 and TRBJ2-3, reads SQTIHQWPATLVQPVGSPLSLECTVEGTSNPNLYWYRQAAGRGLQLLFYSVGIGQISSEVPQNLSASRPQDRQFILSSKKLLLSDSGFYLCAWRVRRERSDTQYFGPGTRLTVL.

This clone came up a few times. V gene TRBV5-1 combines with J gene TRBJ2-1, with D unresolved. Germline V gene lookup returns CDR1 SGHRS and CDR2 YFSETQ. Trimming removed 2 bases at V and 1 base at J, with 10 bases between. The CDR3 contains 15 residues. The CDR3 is CASSFGASSYNEQFF. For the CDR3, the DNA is TGCGCCAGCAGCTTCGGCGCGAGTTCCTACAATGAGCAGTTCTTC.

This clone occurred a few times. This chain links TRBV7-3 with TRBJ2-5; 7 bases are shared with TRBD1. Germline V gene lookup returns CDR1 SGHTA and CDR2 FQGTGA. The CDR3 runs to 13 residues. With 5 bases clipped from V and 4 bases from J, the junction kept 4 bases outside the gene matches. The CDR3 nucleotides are TGTGCCAGCAGCATTGGACAGGCAGAGACCCAGTACTTC. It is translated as CASSIGQAETQYF.

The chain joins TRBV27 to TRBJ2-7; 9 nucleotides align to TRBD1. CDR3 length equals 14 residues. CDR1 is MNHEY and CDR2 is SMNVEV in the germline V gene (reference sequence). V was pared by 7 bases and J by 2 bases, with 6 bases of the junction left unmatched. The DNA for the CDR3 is TGTGCCAGCACCCCCGGGACAGGGCCCTACGAGCAGTACTTC. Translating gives CASTPGTGPYEQYF.

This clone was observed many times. The CDR3 nucleotides read TGTGCCAGCAGCCCCGACAGGGGGGGCTACACCTTC. Residues: CASSPDRGGYTF. This chain connects TRBV7-2 to TRBJ1-2, with 9 bases aligning to TRBD1. This CDR3 region has 12 residues. The germline gives CDR1 SGHTA, CDR2 FQGNSA. Trimming at V came to 5 bases and at J to 8 bases, leaving 3 bases not matched to a gene.

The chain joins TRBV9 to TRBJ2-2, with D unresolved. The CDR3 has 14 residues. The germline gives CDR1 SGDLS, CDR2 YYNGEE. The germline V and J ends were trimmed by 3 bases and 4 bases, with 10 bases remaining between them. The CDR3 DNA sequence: TGTGCCAGCAGCGAAGGGTTTAGCACCGGGGAGCTGTTTTTT. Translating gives CASSEGFSTGELFF.

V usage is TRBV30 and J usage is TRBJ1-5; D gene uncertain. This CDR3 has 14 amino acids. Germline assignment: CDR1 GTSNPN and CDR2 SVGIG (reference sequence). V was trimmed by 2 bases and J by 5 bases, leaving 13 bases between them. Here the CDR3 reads CAWSRISEDQPQHF. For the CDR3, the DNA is TGTGCCTGGAGTCGCATTTCGGAGGATCAGCCCCAGCATTTT.

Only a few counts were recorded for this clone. Here the CDR3 reads CASSEGIRGETQYF. The DNA of the CDR3 is TGTGCCAGCAGTGAGGGCATACGAGGAGAGACCCAGTACTTC. The chain is built from TRBV2 and TRBJ2-5, with D uncertain. The germline V gene has CDR1 SNHLY and CDR2 FYNNEI. V lost 3 bases and J 4 bases, leaving 12 bases between the germline ends. The CDR3 loop spans 14 amino acids.

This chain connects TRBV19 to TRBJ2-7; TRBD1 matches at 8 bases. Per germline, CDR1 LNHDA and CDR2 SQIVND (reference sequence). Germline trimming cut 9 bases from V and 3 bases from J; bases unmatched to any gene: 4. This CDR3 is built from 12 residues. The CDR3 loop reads CASGTGIYEQYF. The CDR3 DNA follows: TGTGCCAGCGGGACAGGAATCTACGAGCAGTACTTC.

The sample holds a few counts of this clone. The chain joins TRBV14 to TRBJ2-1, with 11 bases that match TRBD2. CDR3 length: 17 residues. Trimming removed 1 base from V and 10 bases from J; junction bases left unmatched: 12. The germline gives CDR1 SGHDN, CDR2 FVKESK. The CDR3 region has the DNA TGTGCCAGCAGCCAAGGAACCCGACTAGCGGGATTCGGGGAGCAGTTCTTC. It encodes CASSQGTRLAGFGEQFF.

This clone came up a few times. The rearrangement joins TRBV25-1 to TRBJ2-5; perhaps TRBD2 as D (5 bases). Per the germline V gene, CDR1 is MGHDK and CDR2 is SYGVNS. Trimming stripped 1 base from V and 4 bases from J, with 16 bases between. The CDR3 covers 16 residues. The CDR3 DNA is TGTGCCAGCAGTGAATCTCGGGCGCGGGTTGTAGAGACCCAGTACTTC. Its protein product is CASSESRARVVETQYF.

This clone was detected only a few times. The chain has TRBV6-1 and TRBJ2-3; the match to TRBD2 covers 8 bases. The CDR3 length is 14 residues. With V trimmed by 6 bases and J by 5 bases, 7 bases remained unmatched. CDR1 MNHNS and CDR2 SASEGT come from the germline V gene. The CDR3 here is CASSSSGSQDTQYF. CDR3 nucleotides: TGTGCCAGCAGCTCGAGCGGGAGTCAAGATACGCAGTATTTT.

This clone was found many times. CDR3 DNA sequence: TGCGCCAGCAGCCAAGAAGGAGGGCGCGAGCAGTACTTC. This translates into CASSQEGGREQYF. J is TRBJ2-7 and V is TRBV4-3; TRBD2 is a possible D gene (6 bases). Germline V gene data show CDR1 as LGHNA and CDR2 as YSLEER. V gave up 0 bases and J gave up 6 bases, with 9 bases separating them. CDR3 length: 13 amino acids.

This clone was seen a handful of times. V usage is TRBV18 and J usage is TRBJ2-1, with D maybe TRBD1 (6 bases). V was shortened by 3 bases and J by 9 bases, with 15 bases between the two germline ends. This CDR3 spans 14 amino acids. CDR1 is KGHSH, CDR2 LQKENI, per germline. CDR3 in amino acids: CASSPHRAGVEQFF. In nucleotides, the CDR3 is TGTGCCAGCTCACCCCACAGGGCCGGGGTTGAGCAGTTCTTC. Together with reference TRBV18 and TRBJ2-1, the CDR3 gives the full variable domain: NAGVMQNPRHLVRRRGQEARLRCSPMKGHSHVYWYRQLPEEGLKFMVYLQKENIIDESGMPKERFSAEFPKEGPSILRIQQVVRGDSAAYFCASSPHRAGVEQFFGPGTRLTVL.

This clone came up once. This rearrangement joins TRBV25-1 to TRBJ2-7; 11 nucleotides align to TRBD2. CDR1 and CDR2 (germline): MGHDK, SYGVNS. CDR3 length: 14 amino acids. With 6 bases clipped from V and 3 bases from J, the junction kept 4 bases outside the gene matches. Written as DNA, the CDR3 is TGTGCCAGCAGCGGGACTAGCGGACTCTACGAGCAGTACTTC. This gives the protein CASSGTSGLYEQYF.

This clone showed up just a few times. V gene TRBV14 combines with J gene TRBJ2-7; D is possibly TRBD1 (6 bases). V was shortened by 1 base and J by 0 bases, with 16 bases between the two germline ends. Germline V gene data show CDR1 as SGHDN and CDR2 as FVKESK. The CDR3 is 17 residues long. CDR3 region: CASSQGRWWDNSYEQYF. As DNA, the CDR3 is TGTGCCAGCAGCCAAGGACGGTGGTGGGACAACTCCTACGAGCAGTACTTC.

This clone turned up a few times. The chain's CDR3 is CASSVVTSGSLYGANVLTF. The CDR3 nucleotides read TGTGCCAGCAGCGTAGTCACTAGCGGGAGTCTATATGGGGCCAACGTCCTGACTTTC. The chain has TRBV9 and TRBJ2-6, with 11 bases lining up with TRBD2. In germline, CDR1 is SGDLS, CDR2 YYNGEE. The CDR3 covers 19 residues. V was clipped by 0 bases and J by 3 bases; unmatched bases: 8.

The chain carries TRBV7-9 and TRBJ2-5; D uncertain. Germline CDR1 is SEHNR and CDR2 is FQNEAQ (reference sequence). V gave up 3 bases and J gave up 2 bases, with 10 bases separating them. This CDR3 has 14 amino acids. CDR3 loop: CASSFLGNQETQYF. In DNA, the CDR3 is TGTGCCAGCAGCTTCCTGGGGAATCAAGAGACCCAGTACTTC. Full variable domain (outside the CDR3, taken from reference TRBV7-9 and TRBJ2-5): DTGVSQNPRHKITKRGQNVTFRCDPISEHNRLYWYRQTLGQGPEFLTYFQNEAQLEKSRLLSDRFSAERPKGSFSTLEIQRTEQGDSAMYLCASSFLGNQETQYFGPGTRLLVL.